The next 26 T cell receptor beta chains were all read from a single sample in a study of shared T cell receptors in the human thymus. Sequenced by immunoSEQ multiplex PCR; TCRdb stores in-frame clones only, minus some. Counted here are some 700,000 clones, over 75% occurring once; the ten biggest clones make up around 0.0099%. The sample was also linked to a second study, of human thymus T cells.

What was sequenced was thymocytes. These TCRs come from a girl under two years old with a congenital heart defect.

The gene calls are TRBV9 and TRBJ1-2, with TRBD1 identical over 7 bases. The CDR3 totals 17 residues. Germline CDR1 SGDLS, CDR2 YYNGEE. Trimming took 3 bases from V and 4 from J; bases not matched to a gene: 15. The CDR3 DNA reads TGTGCCAGCAGCGCACACAGGGGTCCGTCACACTTCTATGGCTACACCTTC. Translation: CASSAHRGPSHFYGYTF.

The chain has TRBV6-5 and TRBJ1-1; D perhaps matches TRBD1 (6 bases). The germline V and J ends were trimmed by 2 bases and 2 bases, with 12 bases remaining between them. CDR1 and CDR2 (germline): MNHEY, SVGAGI. CDR3 size: 15 residues. The CDR3 DNA is TGTGCCAGCAGTTACGCCTCAGGGGACAACACTGAAGCTTTCTTT. Residues: CASSYASGDNTEAFF.

The chain has TRBV4-1 and TRBJ2-3, with D possibly TRBD1 on 6 matching bases. Looked up from germline, CDR1 is MGHRA and CDR2 is YSYEKL. The CDR3 runs to 19 residues. Deletions cut 6 bases from V and 3 bases from J, with 28 bases between. CDR3 residues: CASRQSTGTPPKFTDTQYF. The CDR3 coding sequence is TGCGCCAGCAGGCAATCCACCGGGACACCCCCTAAATTTACAGATACGCAGTATTTT.

This sequence joins TRBV7-2 and TRBJ2-3, with TRBD2 matching 7 bases. V shed 5 bases, J shed 2 bases, and the junction held 19 bases outside the gene matches. The CDR3 loop spans 19 amino acids. Germline V gene lookup returns CDR1 SGHTA and CDR2 FQGNSA. CDR3 loop: CASSLNDRAGPLITDTQYF. The CDR3, as DNA: TGTGCCAGCAGCCTAAACGACCGAGCGGGACCCCTAATCACAGATACGCAGTATTTT.

The count of this clone is one. The chain combines TRBV6-5 with TRBJ2-3; 9 bases match TRBD1. This CDR3 spans 15 amino acids. Germline CDR1 and CDR2: MNHEY and SVGAGI. V shed 6 bases, J shed 6 bases, and the junction held 10 bases outside the gene matches. The CDR3 sequence is CASRPTRDREDTQYF. For the CDR3, the DNA is TGTGCCAGCAGACCTACGCGGGACAGGGAGGATACGCAGTATTTT.

The chain recombines TRBV10-3 with TRBJ1-1; 7 bases are shared with TRBD1. The CDR3 is 22 amino acids. V shed 0 bases, J shed 0 bases, and the junction held 22 bases outside the gene matches. Looked up from germline, CDR1 is ENHRY and CDR2 is SYGVKD. The CDR3 DNA is TGTGCCATCAGTGAGTCGAAACCCCTGGAGACAGGGTATCATAGGTTGAACACTGAAGCTTTCTTT. Translation: CAISESKPLETGYHRLNTEAFF.

This chain uses TRBV27 with TRBJ2-5, with TRBD2 matching 8 bases. The ends lost 5 bases at V and 5 bases at J; junction bases unmatched: 13. Germline V gives CDR1 MNHEY, CDR2 SMNVEV (reference sequence). The CDR3 runs 16 residues. In DNA form, the CDR3 reads TGTGCCAGCAGTCCCGTAGGAGAGCGGGGGTGGGAGACCCAGTACTTC. This encodes CASSPVGERGWETQYF.

Regarding this clone: At one end the junction does not follow the germline gene, possibly because of a read error. This sample includes further DNA sequences coding for the same CDR3. This chain connects TRBV30 to TRBJ1-6; 8 nucleotides align to TRBD1. The CDR3 is 16 amino acids. Germline CDR1 and CDR2: GTSNPN and SVGIG (reference sequence). The CDR3 DNA sequence: TGTGCCTGGAGAATCGGACAGGGCTCGCAAAATTCCCCCCTCCACTTT. It yields the protein CAWRIGQGSQNSPLHF.

The chain carries TRBV20-1 and TRBJ1-1; D remains ambiguous. This CDR3 comprises 11 residues. V lost 6 bases and J 8 bases, leaving 13 bases between the germline ends. Germline CDR1 and CDR2: DFQATT and SNEGSKA (reference sequence). The CDR3: CSAQAPAEAFF. The CDR3 region has the DNA TGCAGTGCCCAGGCCCCCGCCGAAGCTTTCTTT.

This chain links TRBV14 with TRBJ1-2; D is ambiguous. The germline gives CDR1 SGHDN, CDR2 FVKESK. The CDR3 sequence is 12 residues long. V was cut by 4 bases and J by 6 bases, with 9 bases left in between. CDR3 coding DNA: TGTGCCAGCAGCCCTCTTCCCCATGGCTACACCTTC. Amino acid sequence: CASSPLPHGYTF.

The chain links TRBV19 to TRBJ1-5, with a tentative D call TRBD1 (5 bases). V was trimmed by 2 bases and J by 6 bases, leaving 11 bases between them. This CDR3 has 14 amino acids. The germline CDR1 and CDR2 sequences are LNHDA and SQIVND (reference sequence). The CDR3: CASSIPKGLQPQHF. In nucleotides, the CDR3 is TGTGCCAGTAGTATACCTAAGGGGCTTCAGCCCCAGCATTTT.

The chain employs TRBV28 and TRBJ2-3, with 8 bases aligning to TRBD2. This CDR3 is built from 15 residues. With 3 bases clipped from V and 2 bases from J, the junction kept 4 bases outside the gene matches. Germline lookup yields CDR1 MDHEN and CDR2 SYDVKM. DNA for the CDR3: TGTGCCAGCAGTTTGGCGGGGGGTTCCACAGATACGCAGTATTTT. The encoded protein is CASSLAGGSTDTQYF.

The V gene is TRBV28, the J gene TRBJ2-6; 7 positions match TRBD1. The CDR3 length is 24 residues. Trimming cost V 4 bases and J 1 base; bases outside gene matches: 28. Per the germline V gene, CDR1 is MDHEN and CDR2 is SYDVKM. DNA for the CDR3: TGTGCCAGCAGTTGTGACCGGGACAGTGGTTTCTTCGGGCTTGGGAAATCTGGGGCCAACGTCCTGACTTTC. It yields the protein CASSCDRDSGFFGLGKSGANVLTF.

The rearrangement uses TRBV9 and TRBJ2-1, with 14 bases matching TRBD2. This CDR3 has 16 amino acids. Germline CDR1 and CDR2: SGDLS and YYNGEE. The V segment lost 3 bases and the J segment 8 bases; nucleotides outside the gene matches: 7. CDR3 residues: CASSEGTSGGVDEQFF. The DNA for the CDR3 is TGTGCCAGCAGCGAGGGGACTAGCGGGGGAGTAGATGAGCAGTTCTTC.

The chain uses TRBV27 and TRBJ1-2; maybe TRBD1 (5 bases). This CDR3 region has 11 residues. V shed 8 bases and J shed 8 bases, with 12 bases lying between them. Germline V lookup: CDR1 MNHEY, CDR2 SMNVEV (reference sequence). The CDR3 nucleotides read TGTGCCAGCTTGGGGGGAGGAGGCTACACCTTC. Its translation is CASLGGGGYTF.

CDR3 sequence (DNA): TGTGCCAGCAGTGACTCGAACGGACTCCTCCATCCAGCTGAGCAGTTCTTC. Its protein product is CASSDSNGLLHPAEQFF. The gene calls are TRBV6-4 and TRBJ2-1, with TRBD2 as a possible D gene (5 bases). This CDR3 is 17 amino acids long. CDR1 is MRHNA, CDR2 SNTAGT, per germline. Trimming took off 0 bases at V and 9 bases at J, with 21 bases between the two ends.

This clone showed up just a few times. The gene calls are TRBV14 and TRBJ2-3; 8 bases match TRBD1. Germline V gives CDR1 SGHDN, CDR2 FVKESK. V was pared by 4 bases and J by 0 bases, with 18 bases of the junction left unmatched. This CDR3 contains 20 residues. The chain's CDR3 is CASSLEDREELESSTDTQYF. As DNA, the CDR3 is TGTGCCAGCAGCCTAGAGGACAGGGAAGAACTTGAATCTAGCACAGATACGCAGTATTTT.

The chain links TRBV6-1 to TRBJ2-7; D may be TRBD1 (6 bases). The CDR3 covers 14 residues. Trimming cost V 6 bases and J 0 bases, with 12 bases left between them. Germline loops: CDR1 MNHNS, CDR2 SASEGT. CDR3 residues: CASSLTGPSYEQYF. CDR3 bases: TGTGCCAGCAGCCTGACAGGACCCTCCTACGAGCAGTACTTC.

V gene TRBV6-4 combines with J gene TRBJ2-1; D might be TRBD2 (6 bases). The germline CDR1 and CDR2 sequences are MRHNA and SNTAGT. Trimming pared 2 bases from V and 8 bases from J, leaving 10 bases between. The CDR3 has 13 residues. This CDR3 reads CASSDAGKHEQFF. CDR3 in DNA: TGTGCCAGCAGTGACGCGGGGAAGCATGAGCAGTTCTTC.

J is TRBJ1-3 and V is TRBV19; a weak D match, TRBD1 (5 bases). The CDR3 runs 16 residues. The germline CDR1 and CDR2 sequences are LNHDA and SQIVND (reference sequence). V was trimmed by 3 bases and J by 4 bases, leaving 16 bases between them. CDR3 loop: CASSILFFRAGNTIYF. The CDR3 DNA reads TGTGCCAGTAGTATTCTGTTCTTCAGGGCGGGAAACACCATATATTTT.

In regard to this clone: The same CDR3 arises from other DNA sequences in this sample as well. The chain is built from TRBV30 and TRBJ2-7, with D possibly being TRBD1 (6 bases). Germline V CDR1 and CDR2: GTSNPN, SVGIG (reference sequence). The CDR3 contains 13 residues. V was trimmed by 5 bases and J by 0 bases, leaving 11 bases between them. The CDR3 is CAWDGQTSYEQYF. The CDR3 coding sequence is TGTGCCTGGGACGGACAGACCTCCTACGAGCAGTACTTC.

This clone has just one count. Mismatch with germline at one junction end may stem from a read error. The rearrangement joins TRBV5-1 to TRBJ2-5; D is possibly TRBD1 (6 bases). CDR3 size: 14 residues. The germline CDR1 and CDR2 sequences are SGHRS and YFSETQ. The CDR3 protein is CASRLGHQEETQYF. The CDR3 bases are TGCGCCAGCAGATTGGGACACCAGGAAGAGACCCAGTACTTC.

The chain couples TRBV6-6 to TRBJ1-5, with D tentatively TRBD1 (6 bases). Trimming cost V 6 bases and J 0 bases, with 15 bases left between them. Germline V gene sequence: CDR1 MNHNY, CDR2 SVGAGI (reference sequence). There are 16 residues in the CDR3. In DNA form, the CDR3 reads TGTGCCAGCAGGGACTCGACAGGAACTAGCAATCAGCCCCAGCATTTT. This translates into CASRDSTGTSNQPQHF.

J is TRBJ2-2 and V is TRBV5-1; the D is unclear. V shed 2 bases and J shed 1 base, with 9 bases lying between them. The CDR3 has 15 residues. CDR1 is SGHRS and CDR2 is YFSETQ in the germline V gene. The CDR3 reads CASSFSLQNTGELFF. CDR3 coding DNA: TGCGCCAGCAGCTTTAGCCTTCAGAACACCGGGGAGCTGTTTTTT.

V and J are TRBV7-9 and TRBJ2-5; tentative D call: TRBD1 (6 bases). Trimming took 1 base from V and 0 from J, leaving 15 bases between them. CDR1 and CDR2 from the germline V gene are SEHNR and FQNEAQ (reference sequence). This CDR3 contains 17 residues. The CDR3 region is CASSLGRRQGYQETQYF. CDR3 bases: TGTGCCAGCAGCTTAGGCAGGCGGCAGGGGTACCAAGAGACCCAGTACTTC.

CDR3 bases: TGTGCCAGCAGGATCGGTGTAGGAGGTGGCTACACCTTC. This translates into CASRIGVGGGYTF. The V call is TRBV11-2, the J call TRBJ1-2; D remains unclear. Trimming pared 6 bases from V and 7 bases from J, leaving 15 bases between. This CDR3 has 13 residues. Germline V gene sequence: CDR1 SGHAT, CDR2 FQNNGV.